This T cell receptor beta chain was captured in a study of OX40 agonist ivuxolimab in advanced cancers. Overall study context: Patients were treated with ivuxolimab, an agonistic anti-OX40 (CD134) antibody.

Some clones are missing from TCRdb's copy, which holds only in-frame ones; the method was immunoSEQ multiplex PCR. Of tens of thousands of clones in the sample, around nine tenths are singletons; the top ten hold roughly 0.64%. This TCR derives from an adult with an advanced solid tumor such as melanoma, head and neck, liver or kidney cancer. Sequences were derived from CD4+ or CD8+ T cells sorted from blood, sampled in a trial of the OX40 agonist ivuxolimab.

The CDR3 sequence is CATSGRGGRDTEAFF. The CDR3 coding sequence is TGTGCCACCAGCGGACGAGGGGGAAGGGACACTGAAGCTTTCTTT. The chain carries TRBV15 and TRBJ1-1; weak D call: TRBD1 (6 bases). This CDR3 spans 15 amino acids. V was shortened by 5 bases and J by 3 bases, with 16 bases between the two germline ends. Germline V gene data show CDR1 as LNHNV and CDR2 as YYDKDF (reference sequence).